This T cell receptor (beta chain) comes out of a study of cytomegalovirus exposure and HLA in healthy donors. General study findings and limits: Judged likely to be a sequencing artifact was a cluster of highly shared sequence variants.

Amplification used 60 Vbeta primers and 13 Jbeta primers. As processed by the authors: In a later analysis, about 11 million of some 80 million unique beta chains occurred in at least two donors. The repertoire was sequenced with immunoSEQ multiplex PCR; TCRdb's copy has only in-frame clones and lacks some. V and J calls and clone size are those listed in that table; D and trimming were worked out from the DNA. Found here are more than 200,000 clones, around 79% of them singletons; the top ten hold 0.2% to 0.25%. This clone was found once. Its antigen is not known. This sequence was found in a girl aged 2-10 years in good health and CMV-seronegative. Specimen: PBMCs.

CDR3 region: CASSLYGGPSYEQYF. Here the CDR3 DNA reads TGTGCCAGCAGCTTATACGGGGGGCCCTCCTACGAGCAGTACTTC. This chain joins TRBV7-2 and TRBJ2-7; TRBD2 is a possible D gene (7 bases). The germline V gene has CDR1 SGHTA and CDR2 FQGNSA. Trimming took off 2 bases at V and 0 bases at J, with 11 bases between the two ends. The CDR3 runs to 15 residues.